This is a list of T cell receptor beta chains from one sample in a study of human T cells and chemical hapten exposure. TCRdb analysed the RACE reads with MiXCR anew, one entry per CDR3 protein. The data hold roughly 150,000 distinct CDR3 sequences, with 10% to 15% observed a single time. The material sequenced was whole blood, taken in connection with sensitization to the hapten diphenylcyclopropenone (DPC). The receptors here all came from a woman aged 45-65 years with alopecia areata. Some clones in this sample may be carry-over from other donors' samples. Both conserved end residues are part of each CDR3. The D gene is left open where the match is weak. Part of the rows lack a size; the others show once, few, many or a class for expanded clones.

v_call	j_call	clone_size	d_call	cdr3_nt	cdr3_aa
TRBV9	TRBJ2-7	few	NA	TGTGCCAGCAGCGAGGGGGACGGACCCTACGAGCAGTACTTC	CASSEGDGPYEQYF
TRBV6-5	TRBJ2-1	few	TRBD1	TGTGCCAGCATGGGACAGTTGTCCTACAATGAGCAGTTCTTC	CASMGQLSYNEQFF
TRBV6-1	TRBJ1-5	many	NA	TGTGCCAGCAGTCTGGATCCTCGAGCGTCACAGCCCCAGCATTTT	CASSLDPRASQPQHF
TRBV28	TRBJ1-2	NA	NA	TGTGCCAGCAGTCAGGCGGGGGACTCCGGCTATGGCTACACCTTC	CASSQAGDSGYGYTF
TRBV6-1	TRBJ2-3	many	TRBD2	TGTGCCAGCAGTGTTGATCCGGGACTAGGGAGCACAGATACGCAGTATTTT	CASSVDPGLGSTDTQYF
TRBV5-1	TRBJ2-3	few	NA	TGCGCCAGCAGCGTACAGGGCGTACTCGCCCCAGATACGCAGTATTTT	CASSVQGVLAPDTQYF
TRBV6-5	TRBJ2-7	many	TRBD1	TGTGCCAGCAGTTACTCGAGGGGACAGGGGGCGAACGAGCAGTACTTC	CASSYSRGQGANEQYF
TRBV6-5	TRBJ2-2	NA	TRBD2	TGTGCCAGCAGGCCCAGCGGGAGTTCGAGCGGGGAGCTGTTTTTT	CASRPSGSSSGELFF
TRBV29-1	TRBJ2-7	NA	NA	TGCAGCGCCCGGGGTCCTCGTGACGAGCAGTACTTC	CSARGPRDEQYF
TRBV28	TRBJ1-2	many	NA	TGTGCCAGCAGTGGGGGAGTAGACTATGGCTACACCTTC	CASSGGVDYGYTF
TRBV29-1	TRBJ1-4	once	NA	TGCAGCGTTGGAGAGAAAGGGAACGAAAAACTGTTTTTT	CSVGEKGNEKLFF
TRBV29-1	TRBJ2-6	NA	TRBD1	TGCAGCGTCCGGACAGGGGGCTCTGGGGCCAACGTCCTGACTTTC	CSVRTGGSGANVLTF
TRBV7-6	TRBJ1-4	NA	NA	TGTGCCAGCAGCCCCCGGGACCGCTCAACTAATGAAAAACTGTTTTTT	CASSPRDRSTNEKLFF
TRBV7-3	TRBJ1-3	few	NA	TGTGCCAGCAGCCCTTACGGTGGAAACACCATATATTTT	CASSPYGGNTIYF
TRBV5-5	TRBJ2-1	NA	NA	TGTGCCAGCAGTCAGGCCGGGACTCCCGACAATGAGCAGTTCTTC	CASSQAGTPDNEQFF
TRBV5-1	TRBJ1-6	few	NA	TGCGCCAGCAGCCCCCGGGACGGCGCTAATTCACCCCTCCACTTT	CASSPRDGANSPLHF
TRBV7-9	TRBJ1-4	many	TRBD1	TGTGCCAGCAGCCTCAACAGGGGCCGTGAAAAACTGTTTTTT	CASSLNRGREKLFF
TRBV3-1	TRBJ1-3	few	NA	TGTGCCAGCAGCCAAGGTGTGGGTGCGGGAAACACCATATATTTT	CASSQGVGAGNTIYF
TRBV6-1	TRBJ2-7	many	TRBD2	TGTGCCAGCAGTGATAGCGGGAGGACCTACGAGCAGTACTTC	CASSDSGRTYEQYF
TRBV20-1	TRBJ1-5	many	TRBD1	TGCAGTGCTACCCGGGACAGTAGCAATCAGCCCCAGCATTTT	CSATRDSSNQPQHF
TRBV15	TRBJ2-7	few	NA	TGTGCCACCAGCAGAGATATAGGTCCTCAGGCCTACGAGCAGTACTTC	CATSRDIGPQAYEQYF
TRBV12-3/TRBV12-4	TRBJ2-1	few	NA	TGTGCCAGCAGTCCTCCCAGGCGGGGCCGGAAAAATGAGCAGTTCTTC	CASSPPRRGRKNEQFF
TRBV7-9	TRBJ2-4	NA	NA	TGTGCCAGCAGCTTAGTAGACATTCAGTACTTC	CASSLVDIQYF
TRBV18	TRBJ2-5	few	NA	TGTGCCAGCTCACCACGGCTGGAAAAAGAGACCCAGTACTTC	CASSPRLEKETQYF
TRBV18	TRBJ2-1	few	NA	TGTGCCAGCTCTCCAGGTAGGAGCGAGAATGAGCAGTTCTTC	CASSPGRSENEQFF
TRBV18	TRBJ1-5	many	TRBD1	TGTGCCAGCTCCCCTGACAGGGGTAAGGGCAATCAGCCCCAGCATTTT	CASSPDRGKGNQPQHF
TRBV2	TRBJ2-3	NA	NA	TGTGCCAGCAGTGAGGGGGCTCCATCCACAGATACGCAGTATTTT	CASSEGAPSTDTQYF
TRBV20-1	TRBJ2-7	few	NA	TGCAGTGCTCCCTCTACAGGGACCTACGAGCAGTACTTC	CSAPSTGTYEQYF